This TCR beta chain derives from a study of spatial heterogeneity in lung cancer. V was pared by 2 bases and J by 4 bases, with 8 bases between. The CDR3 has 13 amino acids. Germline loops: CDR1 DFQATT, CDR2 SNEGSKA (reference sequence). As for time point: sample taken at primary tumor resection. TCRdb ran MiXCR on the 5' RACE reads and lists one entry per CDR3 protein. The sample includes around 40,000 distinct CDR3 sequences, roughly 4.9% seen only once; the top ten take roughly 25%. This TCR came from a female donor with early-stage non-small cell lung cancer. The input for sequencing was PBMCs, taken at surgery. V is TRBV20-1 and J is TRBJ2-2; D not certain. CDR3 DNA sequence: TGCAGTGCTAGACACGACCCCACCGGGGAGCTGTTTTTT. Translation: CSARHDPTGELFF.